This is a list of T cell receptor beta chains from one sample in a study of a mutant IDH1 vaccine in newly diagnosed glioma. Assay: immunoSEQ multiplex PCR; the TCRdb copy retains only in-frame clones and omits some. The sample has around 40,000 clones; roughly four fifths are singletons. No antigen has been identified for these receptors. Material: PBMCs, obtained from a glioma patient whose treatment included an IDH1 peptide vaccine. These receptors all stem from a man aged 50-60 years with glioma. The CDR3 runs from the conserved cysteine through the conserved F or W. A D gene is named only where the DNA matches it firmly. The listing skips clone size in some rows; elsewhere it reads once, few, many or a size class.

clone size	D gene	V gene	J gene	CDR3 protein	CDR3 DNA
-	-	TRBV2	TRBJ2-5	CASKRVGETQYF	TGTGCCAGCAAAAGGGTGGGGGAGACCCAGTACTTC
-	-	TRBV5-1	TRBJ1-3	CASSSGGSSGNTIYF	TGCGCCAGCAGCTCCGGCGGGTCCTCTGGAAACACCATATATTTT
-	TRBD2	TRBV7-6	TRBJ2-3	CASSRTSGSTDTQYF	TGTGCCAGCAGCCGGACTAGCGGGAGCACAGATACGCAGTATTTT
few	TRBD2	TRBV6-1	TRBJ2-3	CASSEAAGGTDTQYF	TGTGCCAGCAGTGAAGCAGCGGGGGGCACAGATACGCAGTATTTT
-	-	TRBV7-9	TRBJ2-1	CASGVWRDNNEQFF	TGTGCCAGCGGGGTTTGGCGGGACAACAATGAGCAGTTCTTC
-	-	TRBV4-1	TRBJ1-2	CASSWGPKEDGYTF	TGCGCCAGCAGCTGGGGGCCGAAAGAAGACGGCTACACCTTC
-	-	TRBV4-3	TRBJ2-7	CASSQGRVSYEQYF	TGCGCCAGCAGCCAAGGTCGAGTGTCCTACGAGCAGTACTTC
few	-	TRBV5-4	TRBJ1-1	CASSTGRFVTEAFF	TGTGCCAGCAGCACAGGACGGTTTGTGACTGAAGCTTTCTTT
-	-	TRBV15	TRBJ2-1	CATSRDRNSRGNEQFF	TGTGCCACCAGCAGAGATCGGAACTCCCGGGGCAATGAGCAGTTCTTC
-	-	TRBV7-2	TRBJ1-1	CASSLWANTEAFF	TGTGCCAGCAGCTTATGGGCCAACACTGAAGCTTTCTTT
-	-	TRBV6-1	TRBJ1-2	CASSGRTSGLDYGYTF	TGTGCCAGCAGTGGCCGTACCTCGGGGTTAGACTATGGCTACACCTTC
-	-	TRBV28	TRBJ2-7	CASGSSYEQYF	TGTGCCAGCGGGAGCTCCTACGAGCAGTACTTC
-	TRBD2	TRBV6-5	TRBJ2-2	CASSYFRGGRTGELFF	TGTGCCAGCAGTTACTTTCGGGGGGGCCGCACCGGGGAGCTGTTTTTT
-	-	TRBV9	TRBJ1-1	CASSSGLNTEAFF	TGTGCCAGCAGCAGCGGCTTGAACACTGAAGCTTTCTTT
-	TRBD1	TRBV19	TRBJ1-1	CASSRGYTEAFF	TGTGCCAGTAGCAGGGGGTACACTGAAGCTTTCTTT
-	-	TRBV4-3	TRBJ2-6	CASSQEVGSGANVLTF	TGCGCCAGCAGCCAAGAAGTGGGATCTGGGGCCAACGTCCTGACTTTC
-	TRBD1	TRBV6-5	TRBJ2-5	CASSYFGTGDGETQYF	TGTGCCAGCAGTTACTTCGGGACAGGGGATGGTGAGACCCAGTACTTC
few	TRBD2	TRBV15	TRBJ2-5	CASRSGLAKETQYF	TGTGCCTCCCGGAGCGGACTAGCGAAAGAGACCCAGTACTTC
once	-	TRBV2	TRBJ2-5	CASGETQYF	TGTGCCAGCGGAGAGACCCAGTACTTC
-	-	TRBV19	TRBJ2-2	CASSIGRYNTGELFF	TGTGCCAGTAGTATAGGAAGATATAACACCGGGGAGCTGTTTTTT
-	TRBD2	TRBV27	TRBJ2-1	CASSLGLAGVNEQFF	TGTGCCAGCAGTTTAGGGCTAGCGGGTGTCAATGAGCAGTTCTTC
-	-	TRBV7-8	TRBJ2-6	CASSLDPPSGANVLTF	TGTGCCAGCAGCTTAGACCCCCCCTCTGGGGCCAACGTCCTGACTTTC
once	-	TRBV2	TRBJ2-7	CASSEAKVGRRVKF	TGTGCCAGCAGTGAAGCTAAGGTCGGGCGGAGGGTGAAATTC
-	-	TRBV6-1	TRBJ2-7	CASIGDSTYEQYF	TGTGCCAGCATCGGAGACTCCACCTACGAGCAGTACTTC
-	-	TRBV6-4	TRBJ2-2	CASSDGTRTGELFF	TGTGCCAGCAGTGACGGGACAAGGACCGGGGAGCTGTTTTTT
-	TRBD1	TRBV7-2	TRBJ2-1	CASSQDRGDEQFF	TGTGCCAGCAGCCAGGACAGGGGAGATGAGCAGTTCTTC
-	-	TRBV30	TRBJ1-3	CAWSGSGNTIYF	TGTGCCTGGTCAGGCTCTGGAAACACCATATATTTT
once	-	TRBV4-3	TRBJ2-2	CASSQDFLNTGELFF	TGCGCCAGCAGCCAAGACTTCCTGAACACCGGGGAGCTGTTTTTT
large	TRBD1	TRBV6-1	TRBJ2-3	CASSGTGGADTQYF	TGTGCCAGCAGTGGGACAGGGGGCGCAGATACGCAGTATTTT
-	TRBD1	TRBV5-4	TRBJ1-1	CASSFDRGRMNTEAFF	TGTGCCAGCAGCTTCGACAGGGGGCGGATGAACACTGAAGCTTTCTTT
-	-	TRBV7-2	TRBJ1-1	CASSLRIGQTAHTEAFF	TGTGCCAGCAGCTTAAGGATCGGGCAGACTGCTCACACTGAAGCTTTCTTT
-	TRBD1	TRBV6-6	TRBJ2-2	CASRFNSGQGTGELFF	TGTGCCAGCCGATTCAATTCGGGACAGGGGACCGGGGAGCTGTTTTTT
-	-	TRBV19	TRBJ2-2	CASERTVNTGELFF	TGTGCCAGTGAGCGGACAGTGAACACCGGGGAGCTGTTTTTT
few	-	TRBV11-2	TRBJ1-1	CASSLNTEAFF	TGTGCCAGCAGCCTGAACACTGAAGCTTTCTTT
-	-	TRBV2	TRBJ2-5	CASSEVGRRETQYF	TGTGCCAGCAGTGAAGTGGGGCGGCGGGAGACCCAGTACTTC
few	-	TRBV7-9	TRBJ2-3	CASSLAAQAKSTDTQYF	TGTGCCAGCAGCTTAGCGGCACAGGCGAAAAGCACAGATACGCAGTATTTT
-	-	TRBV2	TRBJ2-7	CASSLQGGEQYF	TGTGCCAGCAGTCTTCAGGGTGGCGAGCAGTACTTC
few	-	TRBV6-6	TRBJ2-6	CASSYPGSGANVLTF	TGTGCCAGCAGTTACCCTGGCTCTGGGGCCAACGTCCTGACTTTC
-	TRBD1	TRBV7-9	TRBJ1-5	CASSLRTGGSNTNQPQHF	TGTGCCAGCAGCCTCCGGACAGGGGGCTCGAACACGAATCAGCCCCAGCATTTT
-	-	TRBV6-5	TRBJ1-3	CASSYSPGEWGTIYF	TGTGCCAGCAGTTACTCGCCAGGGGAATGGGGCACCATATATTTT
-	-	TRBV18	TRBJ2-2	CASQESGPIGELFF	TGTGCCAGCCAAGAATCAGGGCCTATTGGGGAGCTGTTTTTT
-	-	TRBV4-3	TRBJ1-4	CASSQGVGVNEKLFF	TGCGCCAGCAGCCAAGGCGTAGGGGTGAATGAAAAACTGTTTTTT
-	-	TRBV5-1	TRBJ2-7	CASSLGPNSPGHGYEQYF	TGCGCCAGCAGCTTGGGCCCGAATTCCCCTGGCCATGGGTACGAGCAGTACTTC
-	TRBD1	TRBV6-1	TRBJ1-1	CASSERTGGVTEAFF	TGTGCCAGCAGTGAAAGGACAGGGGGCGTTACTGAAGCTTTCTTT
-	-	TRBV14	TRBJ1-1	CASSQHQALNTEAFF	TGTGCCAGCAGCCAACACCAGGCCTTGAACACTGAAGCTTTCTTT
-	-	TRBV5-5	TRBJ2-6	CATRSSGANVLTF	TGTGCCACCCGGAGCTCTGGGGCCAACGTCCTGACTTTC
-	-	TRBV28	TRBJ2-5	CASRTGATETQYF	TGTGCCAGCAGGACGGGGGCGACGGAGACCCAGTACTTC
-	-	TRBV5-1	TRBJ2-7	CASSLDYEQYF	TGCGCCAGCAGCTTGGACTACGAGCAGTACTTC
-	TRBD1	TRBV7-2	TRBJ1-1	CASSPGRGPEAFF	TGTGCCAGCAGCCCCGGCAGGGGGCCTGAAGCTTTCTTT
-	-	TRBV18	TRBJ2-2	CASSPPAGELFF	TGTGCCAGCTCACCACCCGCCGGGGAGCTGTTTTTT
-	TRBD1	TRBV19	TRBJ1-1	CASSPTGVGTEAFF	TGTGCCAGTAGTCCAACAGGGGTGGGCACTGAAGCTTTCTTT
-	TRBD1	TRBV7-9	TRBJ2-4	CATVERTGKNIQYF	TGTGCTACGGTGGAAAGGACAGGGAAAAACATTCAGTACTTC
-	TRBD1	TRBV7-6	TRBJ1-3	CASGYRGFGNTIYF	TGTGCCAGCGGCTACAGGGGTTTTGGAAACACCATATATTTT
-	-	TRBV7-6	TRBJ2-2	CASSSRDTGELFF	TGTGCCAGCAGCTCCAGGGACACCGGGGAGCTGTTTTTT
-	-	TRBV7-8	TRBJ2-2	CASSLNTATGELFF	TGTGCCAGCAGCTTAAATACAGCCACCGGGGAGCTGTTTTTT
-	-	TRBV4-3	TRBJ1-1	CASSHPPGTEAFF	TGCGCCAGCAGCCACCCCCCCGGCACTGAAGCTTTCTTT
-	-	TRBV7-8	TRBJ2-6	CASSFPRRYSGANVLTF	TGTGCCAGCAGCTTCCCCCGCCGGTACTCTGGGGCCAACGTCCTGACTTTC
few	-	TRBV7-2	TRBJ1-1	CASSATHMNTEAFF	TGTGCCAGCAGCGCCACTCATATGAACACTGAAGCTTTCTTT
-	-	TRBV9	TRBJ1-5	CASSVGDSNQPQHF	TGTGCCAGCAGCGTTGGGGACAGCAATCAGCCCCAGCATTTT
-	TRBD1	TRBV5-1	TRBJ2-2	CASSLEGQDAGELFF	TGCGCCAGCAGCTTGGAGGGACAGGATGCCGGGGAGCTGTTTTTT